This T cell receptor (beta chain) was documented in a study of blood T cells in healthy people across ages. This clonotype was recorded a few times. The antigen is unknown. Study results and caveats: Diversity was higher, and naive CD4+ cells more numerous, in long-lived donors than in aged donors.

A sample-barcoded 5' primer and a J-beta primer mix were used in a second PCR of about 7 to 12 cycles. Every sample gave at least 2.5 million paired-end reads containing CDR3. TCRdb recomputed calls from the 5' RACE reads with MiXCR, one row per CDR3 protein. The sample consists of some 800,000 distinct CDR3 sequences, just under 25% of them appearing once. CDR1 and CDR2 (germline): SGHDN, FVKESK. The CDR3 is 19 amino acids. The V gene lost 4 bases and the J gene lost 4 bases, with 27 bases spanning the gap. Separately, the same data were catalogued under a study of T cells of mothers and their children. That paper notes: Input to cDNA synthesis comprised all extracted RNA, at a ratio of about 1.4 ug per 15 ul. Per child, about 3 million TCR beta CDR3 reads were obtained, against over 10 million per mother.

The clonotype originates from a boy aged 5 to 17 in good health. This rearrangement joins TRBV14 to TRBJ2-3, with D perhaps assigned TRBD1 or TRBD2 (5 bases each). The sample taken for sequencing was blood. CDR3 DNA: TGTGCCAGCAGCCCTCAAACCGGGACCGTCCTTTCTAGCTCAGATACGCAGTATTTT. Translating gives CASSPQTGTVLSSSDTQYF.